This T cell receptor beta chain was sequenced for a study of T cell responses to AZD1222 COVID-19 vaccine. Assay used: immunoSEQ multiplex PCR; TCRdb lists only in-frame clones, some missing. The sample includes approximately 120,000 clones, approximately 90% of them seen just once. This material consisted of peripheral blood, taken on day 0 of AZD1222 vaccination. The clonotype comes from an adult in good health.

As DNA, the CDR3 is TGCGCCAGCAGGTTGTCGAGCTACTCCTACGAGCAGTACTTC. As protein: CASRLSSYSYEQYF. This sequence joins TRBV5-1 and TRBJ2-7; D is uncertain. Germline V CDR1 and CDR2: SGHRS, YFSETQ. V lost 5 bases to trimming and J lost 0 bases, with 12 bases between them. This CDR3 is built from 14 residues.